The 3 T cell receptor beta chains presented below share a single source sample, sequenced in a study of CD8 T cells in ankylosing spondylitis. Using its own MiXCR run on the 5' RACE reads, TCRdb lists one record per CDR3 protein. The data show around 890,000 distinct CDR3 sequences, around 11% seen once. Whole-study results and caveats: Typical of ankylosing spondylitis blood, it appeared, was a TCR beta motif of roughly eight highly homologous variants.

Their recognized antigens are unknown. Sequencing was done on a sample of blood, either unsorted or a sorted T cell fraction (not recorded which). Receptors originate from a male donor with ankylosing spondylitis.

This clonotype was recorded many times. DNA for the CDR3: TGCAGTGCTAGACCCTTGGGCTCCGCAGGGAACACTGAAGCTTTCTTT. Protein product: CSARPLGSAGNTEAFF. The V and J genes are TRBV20-1 and TRBJ1-1; no firm D call. V was trimmed by 2 bases and J by 1 base, leaving 17 bases between them. The length of the CDR3 is 16 residues. The germline V gene encodes CDR1 DFQATT and CDR2 SNEGSKA (reference sequence).

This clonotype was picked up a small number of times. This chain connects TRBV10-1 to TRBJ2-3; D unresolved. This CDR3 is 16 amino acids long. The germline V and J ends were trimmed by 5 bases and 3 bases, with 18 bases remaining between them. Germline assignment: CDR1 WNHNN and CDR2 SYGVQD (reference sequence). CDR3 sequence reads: CASSNSWLVWTDTQYF. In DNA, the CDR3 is TGCGCCAGCAGTAATAGTTGGTTGGTTTGGACAGATACGCAGTATTTT.

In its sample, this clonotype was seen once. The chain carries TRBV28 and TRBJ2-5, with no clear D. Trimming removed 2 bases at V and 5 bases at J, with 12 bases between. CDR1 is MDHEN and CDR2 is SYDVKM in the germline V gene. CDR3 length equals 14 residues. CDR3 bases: TGTGCCAGCAGTTTAGTAGGGATCGGGGAGACCCAGTACTTC. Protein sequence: CASSLVGIGETQYF. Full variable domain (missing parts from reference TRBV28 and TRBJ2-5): DVKVTQSSRYLVKRTGEKVFLECVQDMDHENMFWYRQDPGLGLRLIYFSYDVKMKEKGDIPEGYSVSREKKERFSLILESASTNQTSMYLCASSLVGIGETQYFGPGTRLLVL.